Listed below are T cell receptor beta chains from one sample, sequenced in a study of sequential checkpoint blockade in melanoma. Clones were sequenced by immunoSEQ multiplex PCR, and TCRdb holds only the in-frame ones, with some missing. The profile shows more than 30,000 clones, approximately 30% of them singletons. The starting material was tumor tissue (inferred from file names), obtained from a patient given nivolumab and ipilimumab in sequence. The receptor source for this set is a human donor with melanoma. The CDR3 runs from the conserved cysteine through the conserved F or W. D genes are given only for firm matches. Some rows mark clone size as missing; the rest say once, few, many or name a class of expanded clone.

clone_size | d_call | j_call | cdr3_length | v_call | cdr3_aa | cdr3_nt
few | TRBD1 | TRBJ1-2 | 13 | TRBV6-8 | CASSYGTADGYTF | TGTGCCAGCAGTTATGGGACAGCTGATGGCTACACCTTC
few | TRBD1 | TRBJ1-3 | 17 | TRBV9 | CASSVGGQGAFGNTIYF | TGTGCCAGCAGCGTAGGTGGTCAGGGGGCATTTGGAAACACCATATATTTT
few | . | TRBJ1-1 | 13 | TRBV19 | CASSLGVGTEAFF | TGTGCCAGTAGTTTGGGGGTAGGCACTGAAGCTTTCTTT
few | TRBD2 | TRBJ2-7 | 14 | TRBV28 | CASSPLAGLWEQYF | TGTGCCAGCAGCCCACTAGCGGGGCTCTGGGAGCAGTACTTC
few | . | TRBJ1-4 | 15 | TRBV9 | CASSVGGLANEKLFF | TGTGCCAGCAGCGTAGGAGGGCTCGCTAATGAAAAACTGTTTTTT
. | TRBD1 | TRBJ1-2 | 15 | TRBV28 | CASSSGTGDSYGYTF | TGTGCCAGCAGCTCCGGGACAGGGGACTCCTATGGCTACACCTTC
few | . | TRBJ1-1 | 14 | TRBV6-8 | CASSSRVGGTEAFF | TGTGCCAGCAGTTCCAGGGTGGGTGGCACTGAAGCTTTCTTT
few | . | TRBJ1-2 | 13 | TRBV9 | CASSVDVRDGYTF | TGTGCCAGCAGCGTAGACGTCAGGGATGGCTACACCTTC
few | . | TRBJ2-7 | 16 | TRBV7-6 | CASSLVGTLYSYEQYF | TGTGCCAGCAGCTTGGTAGGGACACTCTATTCCTACGAGCAGTACTTC
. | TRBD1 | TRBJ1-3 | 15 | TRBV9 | CASSADRGTGNTIYF | TGTGCCAGCAGCGCCGACAGGGGTACAGGAAACACCATATATTTT
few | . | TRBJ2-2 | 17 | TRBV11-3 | CASSLRVGGVGTGELFF | TGTGCCAGCAGCTTACGGGTTGGGGGAGTGGGAACCGGGGAGCTGTTTTTT
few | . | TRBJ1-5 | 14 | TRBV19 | CASREAGSNQPQHF | TGTGCCAGTAGGGAGGCTGGTAGCAATCAGCCCCAGCATTTT
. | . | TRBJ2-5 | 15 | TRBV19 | CASSSWAGPQETQYF | TGTGCCAGTAGTTCTTGGGCAGGCCCCCAAGAGACCCAGTACTTC
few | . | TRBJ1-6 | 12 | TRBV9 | CASSQSYSPLHF | TGTGCCAGCAGTCAATCATATTCACCCCTCCACTTT
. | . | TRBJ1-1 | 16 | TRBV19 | CASSIEGGHHNTEAFF | TGTGCCAGTAGTATAGAAGGGGGTCACCATAACACTGAAGCTTTCTTT
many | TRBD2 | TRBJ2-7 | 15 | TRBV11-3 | CASSSGLAGAYEQYF | TGTGCCAGCAGCTCCGGACTAGCGGGAGCGTACGAGCAGTACTTC
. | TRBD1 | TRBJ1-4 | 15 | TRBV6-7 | CASSPTGGTNEKLFF | TGTGCCAGCAGTCCTACAGGGGGCACTAATGAAAAACTGTTTTTT
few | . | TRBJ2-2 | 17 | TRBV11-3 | CASSSQYTSLNTGELFF | TGTGCCAGCAGCTCCCAGTATACAAGCCTGAACACCGGGGAGCTGTTTTTT
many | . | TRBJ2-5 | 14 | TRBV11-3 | CASTLTTFQETQYF | TGTGCCAGCACCTTGACTACCTTCCAAGAGACCCAGTACTTC
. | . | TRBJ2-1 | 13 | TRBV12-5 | CASGSQAGNEQFF | TGTGCTAGTGGTTCGCAAGCGGGCAATGAGCAGTTCTTC
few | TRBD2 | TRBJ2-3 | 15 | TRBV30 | CAWSRIAGHTDTQYF | TGTGCCTGGAGTCGTATAGCGGGGCACACAGATACGCAGTATTTT
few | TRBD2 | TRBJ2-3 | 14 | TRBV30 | CAWSREAVTDTQYF | TGTGCCTGGAGTCGGGAGGCGGTCACAGATACGCAGTATTTT
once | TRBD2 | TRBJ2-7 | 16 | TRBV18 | CASSPPSGGDGGEQYF | TGTGCCAGCTCACCACCGAGCGGGGGCGATGGGGGCGAGCAGTACTTC
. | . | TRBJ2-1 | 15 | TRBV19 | CASSPRPSSYNEQFF | TGTGCCAGTAGTCCGCGTCCTAGCTCCTACAATGAGCAGTTCTTC
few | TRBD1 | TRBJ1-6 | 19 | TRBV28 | CASSMGTGGPSSYNSPLHF | TGTGCCAGCAGTATGGGGACAGGGGGCCCTAGCTCCTATAATTCACCCCTCCACTTT
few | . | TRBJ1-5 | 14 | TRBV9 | CASSGTQKDQPQHF | TGTGCCAGCAGCGGGACACAGAAAGATCAGCCCCAGCATTTT
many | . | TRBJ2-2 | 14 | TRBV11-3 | CASSAMGVGGELFF | TGTGCCAGCAGTGCGATGGGGGTGGGCGGGGAGCTGTTTTTT
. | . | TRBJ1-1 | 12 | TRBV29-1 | CSAAQGKTEAFF | TGCAGCGCCGCTCAGGGTAAGACTGAAGCTTTCTTT
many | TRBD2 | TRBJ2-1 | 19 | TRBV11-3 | CASSLANAAGGPGYNEQFF | TGTGCCAGCAGCTTGGCCAACGCGGCGGGGGGGCCGGGTTACAATGAGCAGTTCTTC
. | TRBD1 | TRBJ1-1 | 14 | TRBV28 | CASSSGTGGTEAFF | TGTGCCAGCAGTTCTGGGACAGGGGGCACTGAAGCTTTCTTT
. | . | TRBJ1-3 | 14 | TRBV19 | CASRLSSSGNTIYF | TGTGCCAGTAGGCTGTCGAGCTCTGGAAACACCATATATTTT
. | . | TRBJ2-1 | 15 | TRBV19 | CASSSQGPSYNEQFF | TGTGCCAGTAGTTCCCAGGGCCCTTCCTACAATGAGCAGTTCTTC
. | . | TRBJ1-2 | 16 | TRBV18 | CASSPEAGVQGSGYTF | TGTGCCAGCTCACCTGAAGCCGGGGTTCAGGGAAGTGGCTACACCTTC
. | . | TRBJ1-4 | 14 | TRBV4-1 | CASSQGWDNEKLFF | TGCGCCAGCAGCCAAGGTTGGGACAATGAAAAACTGTTTTTT
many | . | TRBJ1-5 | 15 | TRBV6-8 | CASRPTGYSNQPQHF | TGTGCCAGCAGACCCACAGGGTATAGCAATCAGCCCCAGCATTTT
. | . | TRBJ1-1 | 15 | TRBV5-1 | CASSRGDGGGTEAFF | TGCGCCAGCAGCCGGGGCGACGGGGGAGGCACTGAAGCTTTCTTT
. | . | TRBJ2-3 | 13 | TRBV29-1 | CSVNYESTDTQYF | TGCAGCGTCAACTACGAGAGCACAGATACGCAGTATTTT
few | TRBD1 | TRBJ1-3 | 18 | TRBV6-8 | CASSYSRTGGLAGNTIYF | TGTGCCAGCAGTTACTCGAGGACAGGGGGCCTAGCTGGAAACACCATATATTTT
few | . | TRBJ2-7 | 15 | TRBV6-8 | CAIRREDSSTYEQYF | TGTGCCATCAGAAGAGAGGACAGTTCCACCTACGAGCAGTACTTC
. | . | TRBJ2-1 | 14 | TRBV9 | CASSVERGSREQFF | TGTGCCAGCAGCGTAGAACGGGGGTCGCGCGAGCAGTTCTTC
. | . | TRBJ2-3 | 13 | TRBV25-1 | CASSGRGRDTQYF | TGTGCCAGCAGTGGTCGGGGGCGCGATACGCAGTATTTT
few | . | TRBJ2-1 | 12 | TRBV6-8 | CASSYLGFEQFF | TGTGCCAGCAGTTACCTAGGATTTGAGCAGTTCTTC